The present entry profiles one TCR beta chain with its context. Its specificity is unknown. The entry originates in a study of T cell repertoires in cytomegalovirus infection. Study at large: Recently described HLA-C-restricted plus well-studied HLA-B-restricted CMV epitopes were used.

MiXCR, applied by TCRdb to the reads, yields one record per CDR3 protein. Among 200,000 to 250,000 distinct CDR3 sequences listed, 35% to 40% were seen once. The source is a human donor in good health (CMV status not recorded). Some clones in this sample may be carry-over from other donors' samples. The sample was CD8+ T cells from cultured PBMCs, taken from culture after CMV antigen stimulation.

CDR3 region: CASSRSLGVNTEAFF. CDR3 nucleotides: TGTGCCAGCAGCCGCAGCTTAGGTGTGAACACTGAAGCTTTCTTT. The J gene is TRBJ1-1, the V gene TRBV7-2; D gene ambiguous. V was clipped by 5 bases and J by 0 bases, with 13 bases between them. Germline values: CDR1 SGHTA, CDR2 FQGNSA. CDR3 size: 15 residues.